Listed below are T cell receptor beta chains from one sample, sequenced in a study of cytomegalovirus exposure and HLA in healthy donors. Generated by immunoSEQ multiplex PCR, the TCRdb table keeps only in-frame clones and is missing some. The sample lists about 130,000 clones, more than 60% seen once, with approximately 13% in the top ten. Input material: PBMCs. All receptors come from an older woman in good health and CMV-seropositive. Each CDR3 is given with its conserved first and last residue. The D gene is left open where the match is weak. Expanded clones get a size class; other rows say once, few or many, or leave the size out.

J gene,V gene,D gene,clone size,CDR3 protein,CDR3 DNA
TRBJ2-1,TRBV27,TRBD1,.,CASSTSPGGTNEQFF,TGTGCCAGCAGCACCTCCCCAGGGGGAACGAATGAGCAGTTCTTC
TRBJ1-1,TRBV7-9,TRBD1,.,CASSPDRGPNTEAFF,TGTGCCAGCAGCCCGGACAGGGGGCCGAACACTGAAGCTTTCTTT
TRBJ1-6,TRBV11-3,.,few,CASSPPPSKSPLHF,TGTGCCAGCAGCCCCCCTCCCTCTAAATCACCCCTCCACTTT
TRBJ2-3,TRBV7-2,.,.,CASSIPSTDTQYF,TGTGCCAGCAGCATCCCTAGCACAGATACGCAGTATTTT
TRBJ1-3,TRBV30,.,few,CAWSPLLRGSGNTIYF,TGTGCCTGGAGTCCCCTCCTCAGGGGTTCTGGAAACACCATATATTTT
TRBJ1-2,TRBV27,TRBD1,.,CASSLAGGSYGYTF,TGTGCCAGCAGTTTGGCAGGGGGGAGCTATGGCTACACCTTC
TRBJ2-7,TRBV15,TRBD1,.,CATSRVKAGGLDEQYF,TGTGCCACCAGCAGGGTTAAGGCAGGGGGTCTGGACGAGCAGTACTTC
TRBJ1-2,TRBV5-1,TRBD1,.,CASSRTVSTGGESYGYTF,TGCGCCAGCAGCCGAACCGTTTCGACAGGGGGGGAATCATATGGCTACACCTTC
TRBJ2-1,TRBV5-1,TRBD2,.,CASRRGGRNEQFF,TGCGCCAGCAGAAGGGGAGGGAGGAATGAGCAGTTCTTC
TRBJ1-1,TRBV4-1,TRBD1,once,CASSQRQGQRERTEAFF,TGCGCCAGCAGCCAAAGACAGGGGCAAAGAGAACGGACTGAAGCTTTCTTT
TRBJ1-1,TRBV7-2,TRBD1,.,CASSPGTVNTEAFF,TGTGCCAGCAGCCCAGGGACAGTGAACACTGAAGCTTTCTTT